This TCR beta chain derives from a study of blood T cell repertoires in COVID-19. In the original analysis: Counts of nucleated cells, estimated from reference gene primer amplification, were obtained. Only in-frame clones appear in the TCRdb table, and some are missing; sequencing was by immunoSEQ multiplex PCR. That table is the source of V, J and clone size, and D and trimming were worked out from the DNA. The sample yields under 250,000 clones, 70% to 90% seen once. Looked up from germline, CDR1 is MNHEY and CDR2 is SVGAGI. V was cut by 0 bases and J by 5 bases, with 10 bases left in between. This CDR3 is 14 amino acids long.

The sequenced sample was peripheral blood. V usage is TRBV6-5 and J usage is TRBJ1-2; possibly TRBD1 for D (5 bases). The receptor was derived from a woman aged 70 to 79 with active or convalescent COVID-19. The chain's CDR3 is CASSYSTVSYGYTF. DNA of the CDR3: TGTGCCAGCAGTTACTCGACAGTGTCATATGGCTACACCTTC.